The rows below give T cell receptor beta chains drawn from one sample of a study of PD-1 blockade in classical Hodgkin lymphoma. Only in-frame clones appear in the TCRdb table, and some are missing; sequencing was by immunoSEQ multiplex PCR. The data contain 30,000 or so clones, roughly 94% of them singletons. The sample was peripheral blood mononuclear cells (PBMCs). These receptors all stem from a human donor with classical Hodgkin lymphoma. Each CDR3 is given with its conserved first and last residue. D genes are given only for firm matches. Size values are once, few and many counts, or a class for expanded clones, and some rows have none.

j_call	clone_size	v_call	d_call	cdr3_aa	cdr3_nt
TRBJ2-1	-	TRBV19	TRBD1	CASSILTGGLYNEQFF	TGTGCCAGTAGTATTTTGACAGGGGGCCTTTACAATGAGCAGTTCTTC
TRBJ2-1	few	TRBV15	TRBD2	CATSRGTGGFNEQFF	TGTGCCACCAGCAGAGGAACGGGGGGGTTCAATGAGCAGTTCTTC
TRBJ2-4	once	TRBV11-2	TRBD2	CASSYVGGLAKNIQYF	TGTGCCAGCAGCTACGTCGGGGGGTTAGCCAAAAACATTCAGTACTTC
TRBJ1-2	once	TRBV5-4	-	CASSFIPEGVQGYTF	TGTGCCAGCAGCTTTATTCCGGAGGGTGTTCAAGGCTACACCTTC
TRBJ1-3	-	TRBV14	-	CASSQVVSGNTIYF	TGTGCCAGCAGCCAAGTGGTCTCTGGAAACACCATATATTTT
TRBJ1-2	-	TRBV2	-	CASSVGGPGGYTF	TGTGCCAGCAGTGTTGGGGGGCCGGGAGGCTACACCTTC
TRBJ2-5	-	TRBV6-1	TRBD2	CASSVSGGEETQYF	TGTGCCAGCAGTGTAAGCGGGGGGGAAGAGACCCAGTACTTC
TRBJ2-4	-	TRBV19	-	CASSRGPGTFKNIQYF	TGTGCCAGTAGTCGGGGTCCCGGCACCTTCAAAAACATTCAGTACTTC
TRBJ1-1	-	TRBV29-1	TRBD1	CSVGDRGQTEAFF	TGCAGCGTTGGAGACAGGGGGCAAACTGAAGCTTTCTTT
TRBJ2-7	-	TRBV5-5	-	CASSLRVSGNGLQISYEQYF	TGTGCCAGCAGCTTAAGGGTTTCCGGGAATGGTCTGCAGATTTCCTACGAGCAGTACTTC
TRBJ2-7	-	TRBV6-1	-	CASIQGTYEQYF	TGTGCCAGCATCCAGGGAACCTACGAGCAGTACTTC
TRBJ2-1	-	TRBV28	TRBD1	CASTLGGQTSYNEQFF	TGTGCCAGCACCTTAGGGGGACAGACCTCCTACAATGAGCAGTTCTTC
TRBJ2-5	-	TRBV4-2	-	CASSQARASQETQYF	TGTGCCAGCAGCCAAGCTAGGGCGAGCCAAGAGACCCAGTACTTC
TRBJ2-7	-	TRBV28	-	CASVDNNSYEQYF	TGTGCCAGCGTTGACAACAACTCCTACGAGCAGTACTTC
TRBJ2-6	-	TRBV5-5	TRBD2	CASSFPGGSSGANVLTF	TGTGCCAGCAGCTTCCCGGGGGGGAGCTCTGGGGCCAACGTCCTGACTTTC
TRBJ2-3	-	TRBV28	TRBD1	CASSSGQGRNTQYF	TGTGCCAGCAGTTCAGGACAGGGTAGGAATACGCAGTATTTT
TRBJ2-1	-	TRBV7-9	TRBD1	CASSLGGDRGHEQFF	TGTGCCAGCAGCTTAGGCGGGGACAGGGGGCATGAGCAGTTCTTC
TRBJ2-2	-	TRBV4-1	-	CASSQPGKGHGELFF	TGCGCCAGCAGCCAACCGGGAAAGGGGCACGGGGAGCTGTTTTTT
TRBJ2-1	-	TRBV10-3	TRBD2	CAIRGPSGRANEQFF	TGTGCCATCAGGGGCCCTAGCGGGAGGGCCAATGAGCAGTTCTTC